This T cell receptor (beta chain) was identified during a study of vaccination and CD4 T cells after COVID-19 (dated 2022 in TCRdb). With respect to the entire study: Convalescent patients had a positive SARS-CoV-2 result on nasal swab PCR, and of these patients, nine had mild disease and one had severe disease. Six males and four females were included in the convalescent cohort, with two Hispanic individuals, seven Caucasians, two Asians and one multiracial person represented. Participants received two doses of either the Pfizer-BioNTech BNT162b2 vaccine (n=8) or the Moderna mRNA-1273 vaccine (n=2). Post-COVID blood samples were collected from convalescent patients a median of about 92 days after diagnosis, with a range of roughly 30 to 161 days. The time from the second vaccine dose to post-vaccine blood sampling had a median of roughly 72 days and ranged from about 14 to 250 days. Overlapping spike peptide pools from SARS-CoV-2 and from the common cold coronaviruses HCoV-NL63, HCoV-OC43 and HCoV-229E were used as culture stimuli. In control cultures, a CEFX viral epitope pool was used as positive control, an HIV-1 Nef peptide pool was used as negative control, or no peptide was added. The spike-specific CD4+ TCR repertoire was compared before and after mRNA vaccination in about nine COVID-19 convalescent patients and several infection-naive healthy vaccine recipients.

Read against the paper, the sample's treatment or condition label means: roughly 10-day PBMC culture with coronavirus spike peptide pools or control peptides (ViraFEST assay). To expand antigen-specific T cells with peptide pools and then pick out the expanded clonotypes through TCR sequencing, the study relied on the ViraFEST assay. Positive SARS-CoV-2 PCR tests in the convalescent patients dated from March to December 2020, before Alpha, Beta and Delta variants emerged in the United States. About 2 million PBMCs per well were cultured in IMDM with 5% human AB serum and approximately 10 IU/ml IL-2, plus 10 ug/ml peptide pools. On days 3 and 7, half of the culture medium was replaced with fresh IL-2-containing medium. After about nine days of culture, CD4+ T cells were isolated by negative selection with the EasySep CD4+ T cell isolation kit. PBMCs were separated from whole blood using Ficoll-Paque Plus gradient centrifugation and then either used fresh or cryopreserved at -140C. In general, triplicate wells were set up for every culture condition.

Only a few counts were recorded for this clonotype. Its antigen specificity is not known. Base qualities are not provided; no much larger clone lies one nucleotide away. The paper as a whole reports these results and caveats: Among the post-vaccine SARS-CoV-2-reactive clones in convalescent patients, a median approximately 86% showed up only after vaccination, which suggests vaccine-specific priming. The median number of SARS-CoV-2-reactive clonotypes rose from roughly 20 after infection to 35 to 45 after vaccination, but the change was not significant. Of the vaccine-specific clones in convalescent patients, 304 of 307, or nearly all, reacted only to SARS-CoV-2 spike and did not cross-react with common cold coronaviruses. Relatively few convalescent patients were included in the study, and early timepoints after natural infection were not analyzed.

The protocol used for the library was PCR. At the Johns Hopkins FTIC core, DNA from the cultured CD4+ T cells underwent TCR sequencing with the Oncomine TCR Beta short-read assay. The QIAamp micro DNA kit was used to extract genomic DNA from the cultured CD4+ T cells. Oncomine TCR Beta libraries made from cultured CD4+ T cells were pooled using unique dual indexes and sequenced on an Illumina iSeq 100. As for the authors' bioinformatics: Non-productive sequences were removed, and CDR3s that did not start with C, did not end with F or W, or were shorter than 7 amino acids were discarded. Antigen-specific clonotypes were identified with the MANAFEST web application by comparing peptide-stimulated wells with reference and other culture wells. An FDR below 0.05, an odds ratio above 5, and a productive frequency above 0.1% in at least two of three replicate wells were required for clones to be considered positive. A clonotype counted as cross-reactive if it showed significant expansion both in the SARS-CoV-2 spike wells and in at least one common cold coronavirus spike condition. Using R version 3.6.1, CDR3 homology was evaluated through Levenshtein distances (stringdist) along with unrooted phylogenetic trees (ape). TCRdb applied fastp at Q25 and MiXCR to the public reads, then kept only in-frame beta chains. Each CDR3 protein gets just one entry, which takes the most common genes and DNA from the rows behind it. The V and J calls here are based on TCRdb, not the publication. For this sample the table gives 11,000 to 15,000 distinct CDR3 sequences, of which 73% were detected only once. The ten largest clones take up under 13% of the sample.

V sheds 5 bases and J sheds 5 bases, leaving 18 bases between their ends. The CDR3 spans 15 residues, from the cysteine through the phenylalanine. Only CDR3 DNA is held: 45 bases, read in frame from base 1. The germline V gene provides CDR1 MNHEY and CDR2 SVGEGT. Rearrangement joined TRBV6-2 or TRBV6-3 to TRBJ2-5; TRBD2 is perhaps the D gene, given 6 matching bases. Sequenced material: CD4+ T cells from blood, cultured in vitro. The TCR comes from a human donor who had recovered from COVID-19. The CDR3 corresponds to CASSRSGRWGETQYF. DNA sequence: TGTGCCAGCAGTCGTTCAGGGAGGTGGGGGGAGACCCAGTACTTC.